This T cell receptor beta chain was profiled in a study of blood T cells in healthy people across ages. Study findings and constraints: Estimates drawn from one million T cells were deemed to understate diversity. Whereas aged donors had fewer naive CD4+ cells, long-lived donors had more of them and higher diversity.

This clonotype occurred once. What it binds is unknown. A sample-barcoded 5' primer and a J-beta primer mix were used in a second PCR of about 7 to 12 cycles. From the 5' RACE reads, TCRdb called clonotypes with MiXCR, one entry per CDR3 protein. The table shows about 730,000 distinct CDR3 sequences, with around 40% occurring only once. Researchers report isolating at least 7 million PBMCs per sample. The V and J ends lost 6 bases and 5 bases respectively, with 8 bases between them. This CDR3 contains 10 residues. Germline CDR1 and CDR2: SQVTM and ANQGSEA. The sample taken for sequencing was blood. This clonotype was obtained from a woman in her sixties or seventies in good health. The chain has TRBV29-1 and TRBJ2-7; D unresolved. CDR3 sequence: CSVWINEQYF. CDR3 nucleotides: TGCAGCGTCTGGATCAACGAGCAGTACTTC.